The TCR beta chain under discussion was sequenced for a study of blood T cell repertoires in COVID-19. The wider study: COVID-19 samples from acute and convalescent phases originated in the United States, Italy and Spain. Sample material is recorded as cDNA or gDNA derived from T cells, B-cell-depleted T cells, or PBMCs.

This clone showed up just a few times. Authors' methods: Reference gene primer amplification in the assay estimated nucleated cell counts. Repertoires were generated with immunoSEQ multiplex PCR, while TCRdb's copy carries only in-frame clones and drops some. For V, J and clone size, that table is used; D and trimming come from the DNA. The table records about 210,000 clones, 75% to 85% of them present only once. CDR3 size: 16 residues. In germline, CDR1 is LGHNA, CDR2 YSLEER. Trimming took off 1 base at V and 1 base at J, with 10 bases between the two ends. Sequences were obtained from peripheral blood. The source is a man aged 45-65 years with active or convalescent COVID-19. The chain employs TRBV4-3 and TRBJ2-2; TRBD1 is a possible D gene (5 bases). The CDR3 reads CASSQGVQVNTGELFF. The CDR3 DNA is TGCGCCAGCAGCCAAGGGGTACAGGTGAACACCGGGGAGCTGTTTTTT.